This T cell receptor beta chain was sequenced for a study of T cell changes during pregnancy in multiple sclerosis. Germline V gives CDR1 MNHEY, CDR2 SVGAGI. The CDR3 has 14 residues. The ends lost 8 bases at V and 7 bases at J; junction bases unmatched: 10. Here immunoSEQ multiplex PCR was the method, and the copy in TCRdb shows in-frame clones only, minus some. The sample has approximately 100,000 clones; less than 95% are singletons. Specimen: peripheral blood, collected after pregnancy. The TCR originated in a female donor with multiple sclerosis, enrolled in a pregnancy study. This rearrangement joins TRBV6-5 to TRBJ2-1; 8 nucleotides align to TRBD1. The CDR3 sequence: CASGTSTGGNEQFF. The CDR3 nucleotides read TGTGCCAGCGGAACTTCCACAGGGGGTAATGAGCAGTTCTTC.